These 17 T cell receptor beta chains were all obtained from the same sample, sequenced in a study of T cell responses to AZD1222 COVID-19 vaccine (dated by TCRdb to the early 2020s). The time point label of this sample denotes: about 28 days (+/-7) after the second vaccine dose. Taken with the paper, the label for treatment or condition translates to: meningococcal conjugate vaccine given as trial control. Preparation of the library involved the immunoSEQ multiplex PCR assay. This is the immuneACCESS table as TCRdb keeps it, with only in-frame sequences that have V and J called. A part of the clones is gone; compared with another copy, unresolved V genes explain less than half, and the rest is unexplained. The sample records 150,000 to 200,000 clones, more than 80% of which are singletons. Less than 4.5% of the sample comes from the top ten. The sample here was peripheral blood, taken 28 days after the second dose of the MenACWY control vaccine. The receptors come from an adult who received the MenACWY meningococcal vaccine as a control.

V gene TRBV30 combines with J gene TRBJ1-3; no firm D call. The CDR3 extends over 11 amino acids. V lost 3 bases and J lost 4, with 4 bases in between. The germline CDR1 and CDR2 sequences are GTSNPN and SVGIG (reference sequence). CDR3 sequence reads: CAWSSGNTIYF. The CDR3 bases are TGTGCCTGGAGCTCCGGAAACACCATATATTTT.

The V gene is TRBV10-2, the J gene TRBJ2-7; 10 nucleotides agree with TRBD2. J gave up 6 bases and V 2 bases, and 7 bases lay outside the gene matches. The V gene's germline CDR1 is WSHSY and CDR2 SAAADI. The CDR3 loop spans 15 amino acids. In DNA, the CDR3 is TGCGCCAGCAGTGAGACACCACTAGCGGGATTCGAGCAGTACTTC. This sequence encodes CASSETPLAGFEQYF.

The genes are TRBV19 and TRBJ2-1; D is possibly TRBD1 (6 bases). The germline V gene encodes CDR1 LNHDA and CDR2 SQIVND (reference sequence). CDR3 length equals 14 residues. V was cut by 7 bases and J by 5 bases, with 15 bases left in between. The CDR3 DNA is TGTGCCAGTATCCAGACAGGTAATAACAATGAGCAGTTCTTC. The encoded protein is CASIQTGNNNEQFF.

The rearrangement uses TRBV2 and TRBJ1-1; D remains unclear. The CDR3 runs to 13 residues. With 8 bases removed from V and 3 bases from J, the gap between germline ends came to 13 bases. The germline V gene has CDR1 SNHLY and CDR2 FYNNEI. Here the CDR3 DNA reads TGTGCCAGCGCAACCCTCTTGGACACTGAAGCTTTCTTT. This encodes CASATLLDTEAFF.

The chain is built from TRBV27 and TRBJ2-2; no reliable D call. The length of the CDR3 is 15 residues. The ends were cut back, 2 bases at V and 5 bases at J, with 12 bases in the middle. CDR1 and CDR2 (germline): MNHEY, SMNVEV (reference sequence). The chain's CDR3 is CASSLMGGRTGELFF. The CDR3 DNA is TGTGCCAGCAGTTTAATGGGTGGACGGACCGGGGAGCTGTTTTTT.

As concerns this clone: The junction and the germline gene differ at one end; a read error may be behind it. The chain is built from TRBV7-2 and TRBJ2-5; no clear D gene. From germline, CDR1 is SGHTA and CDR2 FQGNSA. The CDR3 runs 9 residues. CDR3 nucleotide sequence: TGCGCCTCGGGAGAGACCCAGTACTTC. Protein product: CASGETQYF.

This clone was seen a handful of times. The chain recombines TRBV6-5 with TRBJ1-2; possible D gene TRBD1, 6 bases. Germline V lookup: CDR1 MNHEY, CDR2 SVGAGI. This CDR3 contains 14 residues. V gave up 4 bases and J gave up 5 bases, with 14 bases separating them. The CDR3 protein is CASSSRQDLYGYTF. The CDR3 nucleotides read TGTGCCAGCAGTTCTCGACAGGACCTATATGGCTACACCTTC.

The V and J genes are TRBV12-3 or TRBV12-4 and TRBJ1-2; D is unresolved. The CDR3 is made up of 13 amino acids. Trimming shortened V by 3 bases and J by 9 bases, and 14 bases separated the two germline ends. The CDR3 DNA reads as TGTGCCAGCAGTTTCGGCCCAACTGGTAGCTACACCTTC. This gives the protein CASSFGPTGSYTF.

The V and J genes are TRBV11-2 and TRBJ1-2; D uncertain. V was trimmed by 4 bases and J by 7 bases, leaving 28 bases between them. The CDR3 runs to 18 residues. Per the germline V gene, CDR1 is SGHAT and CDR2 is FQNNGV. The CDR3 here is CASSSQPSSPGFVAGYTF. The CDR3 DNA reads TGTGCCAGCAGCTCCCAACCCTCTTCCCCCGGGTTCGTGGCTGGCTACACCTTC. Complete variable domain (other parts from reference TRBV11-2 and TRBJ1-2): EAGVAQSPRYKIIEKRQSVAFWCNPISGHATLYWYQQILGQGPKLLIQFQNNGVVDDSQLPKDRFSAERLKGVDSTLKIQPAKLEDSAVYLCASSSQPSSPGFVAGYTFGSGTRLTVV.

Here the CDR3 DNA reads TGTGCCAGCAGTGAAGGCCCCGGGCGGCTCCTAACAGGCAATCAGCCCCAGCATTTT. Translated: CASSEGPGRLLTGNQPQHF. The chain uses TRBV6-1 and TRBJ1-5; D gene unclear. The CDR3 contains 19 residues. V lost 1 base and J lost 2, with 21 bases in between. From germline, CDR1 is MNHNS and CDR2 SASEGT.

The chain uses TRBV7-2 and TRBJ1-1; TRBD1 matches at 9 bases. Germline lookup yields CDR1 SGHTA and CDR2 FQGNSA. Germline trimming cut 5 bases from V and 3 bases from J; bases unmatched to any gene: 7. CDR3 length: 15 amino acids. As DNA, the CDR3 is TGTGCCAGCAGCATAACAGGGGGCAGGGACACTGAAGCTTTCTTT. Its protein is CASSITGGRDTEAFF. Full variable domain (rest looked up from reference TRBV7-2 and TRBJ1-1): GAGVSQSPSNKVTEKGKDVELRCDPISGHTALYWYRQSLGQGLEFLIYFQGNSAPDKSGLPSDRFSAERTGGSVSTLTIQRTQQEDSAVYLCASSITGGRDTEAFFGQGTRLTVV.

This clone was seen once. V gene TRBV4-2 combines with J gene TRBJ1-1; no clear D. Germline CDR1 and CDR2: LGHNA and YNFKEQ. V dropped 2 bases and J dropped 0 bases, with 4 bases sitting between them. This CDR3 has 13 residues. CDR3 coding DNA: TGTGCCAGCAGCCAACACTTGAACACTGAAGCTTTCTTT. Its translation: CASSQHLNTEAFF.

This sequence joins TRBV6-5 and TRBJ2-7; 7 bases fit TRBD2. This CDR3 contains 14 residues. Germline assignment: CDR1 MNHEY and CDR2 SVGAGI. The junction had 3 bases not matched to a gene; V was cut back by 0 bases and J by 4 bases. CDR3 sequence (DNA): TGTGCCAGCAGTTACTCTAGGGGAGGGTACGAGCAGTACTTC. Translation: CASSYSRGGYEQYF.

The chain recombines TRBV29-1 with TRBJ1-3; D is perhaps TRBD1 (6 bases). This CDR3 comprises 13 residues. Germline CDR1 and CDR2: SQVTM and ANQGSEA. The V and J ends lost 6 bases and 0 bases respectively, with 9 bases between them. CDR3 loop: CSVEGDSGNTIYF. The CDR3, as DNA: TGCAGCGTAGAGGGGGACTCTGGAAACACCATATATTTT.

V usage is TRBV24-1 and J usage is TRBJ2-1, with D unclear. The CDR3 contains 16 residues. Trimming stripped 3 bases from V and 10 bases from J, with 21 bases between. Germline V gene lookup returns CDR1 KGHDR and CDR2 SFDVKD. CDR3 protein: CATSDPSGSSPFEQFF. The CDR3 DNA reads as TGTGCCACCAGTGATCCCTCGGGTAGCAGCCCATTCGAGCAGTTCTTC.

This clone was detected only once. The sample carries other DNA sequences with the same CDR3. The CDR3 protein is CASSHGGGTEAFF. CDR3 sequence (DNA): TGTGCCAGCAGCCACGGGGGAGGTACTGAAGCTTTCTTT. The J gene is TRBJ1-1, the V gene TRBV3-1 (or the pseudogene TRBV3-2); weak D call: TRBD1 (5 bases). V lost 3 bases to trimming and J lost 5 bases, with 10 bases between them. The CDR3 totals 13 residues. Germline V gives CDR1 LGHDT, CDR2 YNNKEL (reference sequence).

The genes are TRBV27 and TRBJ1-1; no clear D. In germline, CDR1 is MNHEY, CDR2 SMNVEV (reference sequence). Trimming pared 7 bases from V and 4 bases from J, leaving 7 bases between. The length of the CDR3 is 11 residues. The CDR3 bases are TGTGCCAGCACCTTGGGCACTGAAGCTTTCTTT. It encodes CASTLGTEAFF.